This TCR beta chain emerged from a study of T cells in Graves' hyperthyroidism and ophthalmopathy. Study overall: Blood was drawn when the patient was first diagnosed and still untreated.

CDR1 is LNHDA and CDR2 is SQIVND in the germline V gene (reference sequence). The CDR3 contains 15 residues. The V gene end was trimmed by 1 base and the J gene end by 5 bases; junction bases not matched to a gene: 2. TCR beta CDR3 sequences were amplified from RNA transcripts. TCR CDR3 regions were first amplified by RT-PCR with HTBI primers. TCRdb reprocessed the multiplex PCR reads via MiXCR and lists one record per CDR3 protein. This table has 150,000 or so distinct CDR3 sequences, approximately 20% appearing once. Together with thyroid ultrasound, orbital computed tomography, serum thyroxine and TRAb, clinical symptoms were used for diagnoses. This clonotype has just a few counts. Its specificity is not known. Study conclusions and caveats: Blood samples included most of the expanded thyroid clonotypes exceeding 0.001.

The source is a woman in her forties or fifties with Graves' hyperthyroidism that later progressed to Graves' ophthalmopathy. The chain recombines TRBV19 with TRBJ2-2; 9 nucleotides match TRBD1. The sequencing input was blood. CDR3 sequence reads: CASSIGDRVTGELFF. CDR3 coding DNA: TGTGCCAGTAGTATAGGGGACAGGGTGACCGGGGAGCTGTTTTTT.